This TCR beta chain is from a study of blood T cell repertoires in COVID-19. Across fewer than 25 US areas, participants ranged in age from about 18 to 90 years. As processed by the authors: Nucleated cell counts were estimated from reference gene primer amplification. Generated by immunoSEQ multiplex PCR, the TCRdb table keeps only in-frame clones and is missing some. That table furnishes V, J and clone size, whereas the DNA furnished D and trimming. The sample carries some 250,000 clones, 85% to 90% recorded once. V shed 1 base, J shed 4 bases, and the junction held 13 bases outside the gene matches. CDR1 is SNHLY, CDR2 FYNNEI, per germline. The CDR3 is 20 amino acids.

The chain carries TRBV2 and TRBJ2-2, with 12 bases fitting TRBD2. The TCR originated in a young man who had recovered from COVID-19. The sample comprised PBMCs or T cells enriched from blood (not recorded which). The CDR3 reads CASSEEGDIGLAGTTGELFF. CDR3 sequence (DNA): TGTGCCAGCAGTGAAGAAGGTGACATCGGACTAGCGGGAACCACCGGGGAGCTGTTTTTT.